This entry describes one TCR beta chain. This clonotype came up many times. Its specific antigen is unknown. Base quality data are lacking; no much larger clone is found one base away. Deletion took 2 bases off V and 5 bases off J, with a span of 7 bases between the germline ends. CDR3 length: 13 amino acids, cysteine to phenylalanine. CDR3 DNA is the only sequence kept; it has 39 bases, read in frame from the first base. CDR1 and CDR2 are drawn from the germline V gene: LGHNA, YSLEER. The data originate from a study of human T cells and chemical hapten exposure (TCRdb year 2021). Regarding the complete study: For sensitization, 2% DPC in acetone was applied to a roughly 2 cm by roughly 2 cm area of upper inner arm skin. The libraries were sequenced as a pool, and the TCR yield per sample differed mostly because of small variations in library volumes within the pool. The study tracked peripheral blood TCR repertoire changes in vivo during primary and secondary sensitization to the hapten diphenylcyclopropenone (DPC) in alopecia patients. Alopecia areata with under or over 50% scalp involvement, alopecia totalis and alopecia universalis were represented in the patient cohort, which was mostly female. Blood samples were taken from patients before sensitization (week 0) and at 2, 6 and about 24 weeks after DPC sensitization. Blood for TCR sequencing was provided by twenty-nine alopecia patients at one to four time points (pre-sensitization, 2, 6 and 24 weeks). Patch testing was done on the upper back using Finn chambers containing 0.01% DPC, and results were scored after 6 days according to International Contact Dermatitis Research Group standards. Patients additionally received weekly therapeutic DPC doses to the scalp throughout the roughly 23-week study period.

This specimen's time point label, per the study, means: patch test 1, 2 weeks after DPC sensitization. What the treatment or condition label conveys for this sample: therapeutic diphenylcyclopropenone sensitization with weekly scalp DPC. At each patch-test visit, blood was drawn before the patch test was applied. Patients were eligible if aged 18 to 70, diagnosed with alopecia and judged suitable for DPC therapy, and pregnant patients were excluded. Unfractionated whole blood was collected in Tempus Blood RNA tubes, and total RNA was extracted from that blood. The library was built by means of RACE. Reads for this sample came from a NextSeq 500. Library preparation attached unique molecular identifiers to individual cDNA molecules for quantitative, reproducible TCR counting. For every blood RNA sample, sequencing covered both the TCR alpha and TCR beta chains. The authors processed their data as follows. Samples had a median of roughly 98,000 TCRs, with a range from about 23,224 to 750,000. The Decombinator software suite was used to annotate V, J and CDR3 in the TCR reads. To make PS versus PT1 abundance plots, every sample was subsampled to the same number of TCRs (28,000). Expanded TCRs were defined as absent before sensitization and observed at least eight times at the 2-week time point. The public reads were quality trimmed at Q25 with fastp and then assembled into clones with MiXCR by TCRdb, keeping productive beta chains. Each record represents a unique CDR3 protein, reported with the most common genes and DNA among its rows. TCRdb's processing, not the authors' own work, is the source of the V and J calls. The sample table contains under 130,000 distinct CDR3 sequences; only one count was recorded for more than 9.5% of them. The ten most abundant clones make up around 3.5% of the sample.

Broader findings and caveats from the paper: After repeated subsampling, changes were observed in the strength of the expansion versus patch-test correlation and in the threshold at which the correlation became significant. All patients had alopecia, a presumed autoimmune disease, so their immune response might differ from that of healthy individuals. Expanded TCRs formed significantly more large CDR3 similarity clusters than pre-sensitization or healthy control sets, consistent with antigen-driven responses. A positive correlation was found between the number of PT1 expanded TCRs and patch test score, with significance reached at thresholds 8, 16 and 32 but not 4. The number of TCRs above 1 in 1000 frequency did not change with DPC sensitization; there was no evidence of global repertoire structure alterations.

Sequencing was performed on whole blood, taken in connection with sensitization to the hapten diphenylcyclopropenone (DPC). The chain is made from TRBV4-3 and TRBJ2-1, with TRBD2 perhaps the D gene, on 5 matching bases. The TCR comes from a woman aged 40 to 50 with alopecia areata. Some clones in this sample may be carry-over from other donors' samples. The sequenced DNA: TGCGCCAGCAGCCAAATAGCGAACAATGAGCAGTTCTTC. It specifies CASSQIANNEQFF.